These 13 T cell receptor beta chains came from one sample sequenced in a study of blood T cells in healthy people across ages. It was with a sample-barcoded 5' primer and a J-beta primer mix that a second PCR of roughly 6 to 12 cycles was run. TCRdb used MiXCR to reprocess the 5' RACE reads, holding one entry per CDR3 protein. The sample records about 970,000 distinct CDR3 sequences, roughly 51% being singletons. Material for sequencing was blood. Receptors originate from a woman in her sixties in good health.

The chain has TRBV7-9 and TRBJ2-7; no firm D call. The germline V and J ends were trimmed by 5 bases and 2 bases, with 10 bases remaining between them. The CDR3 is 13 amino acids. Germline CDR1 is SEHNR and CDR2 is FQNEAQ (reference sequence). CDR3 coding DNA: TGTGCCAGCAGCCCACCTGAGGCCTACGAGCAGTACTTC. Its translation: CASSPPEAYEQYF.

This clonotype has only one observation. The chain recombines TRBV10-3 with TRBJ2-1; a possible D gene is TRBD2 (6 bases). The end of the DNA is better explained by TRBJ2-7, so the J call may be wrong. This CDR3 spans 13 amino acids. CDR1 ENHRY and CDR2 SYGVKD come from the germline V gene. The CDR3 region is CAISRDSNYEQYF. CDR3 sequence (DNA): TGTGCCATCAGCCGGGACTCAAACTACGAGCAGTACTTC.

The chain couples TRBV7-2 to TRBJ1-1; D is undetermined. The CDR3 runs to 14 residues. The germline V and J ends were trimmed by 6 bases and 4 bases, with 15 bases remaining between them. Per germline, CDR1 SGHTA and CDR2 FQGNSA. The CDR3 here is CASRSGRSITEAFF. The CDR3 DNA reads as TGTGCCAGCAGGTCGGGGAGGAGCATCACTGAAGCTTTCTTT.

This chain links TRBV5-1 with TRBJ2-7, with no clear D. The V end was cut by 3 bases, the J end by 3 bases, with 10 bases between. CDR1 is SGHRS and CDR2 is YFSETQ in the germline V gene. This CDR3 region has 13 residues. Here the CDR3 reads CASSWGSFYEQYF. CDR3 coding DNA: TGCGCCAGCAGCTGGGGATCATTCTACGAGCAGTACTTC.

This clonotype has just a few counts. This chain joins TRBV18 and TRBJ2-5; D uncertain. The ends were cut back, 2 bases at V and 3 bases at J, with 7 bases in the middle. Germline CDR1 is KGHSH and CDR2 is LQKENI. The CDR3 spans 13 residues. CDR3 loop: CASSPDLEETQYF. CDR3 bases: TGTGCCAGCTCACCAGATTTAGAAGAGACCCAGTACTTC.

On this clonotype itself: This may arise from a read error, as a much more abundant clone is one base away. The chain joins TRBV29-1 to TRBJ2-7, with 7 positions matching TRBD2. The J call could be wrong; TRBJ2-5 is a better fit for the DNA end. CDR1 and CDR2 (germline): SQVTM, ANQGSEA. The CDR3 is 15 amino acids. Here the CDR3 reads CSAWVGTTARETQYF. In nucleotides, the CDR3 is TGCAGCGCTTGGGTCGGGACTACCGCCCGGGAGACCCAGTACTTC.

The genes are TRBV24-1 and TRBJ2-4; the match to TRBD1 covers 7 bases. The end of the DNA is better explained by TRBJ2-7, so the J call may be wrong. Germline values: CDR1 KGHDR, CDR2 SFDVKD. CDR3 size: 14 residues. The CDR3 protein is CATSPRDRPNEQYF. CDR3 DNA: TGTGCCACCAGCCCTAGGGACAGACCCAACGAGCAGTACTTC.

This chain links TRBV12-3 or TRBV12-4 with TRBJ2-2; D gene ambiguous. There are 14 residues in the CDR3. Trimming removed 3 bases from V and 5 bases from J, with 10 bases in between. The CDR3, as DNA: TGTGCCAGCAGTTTTGGGTGGGGTACCGGGGAGCTGTTTTTT. Translating gives CASSFGWGTGELFF.

This rearrangement joins TRBV2 to TRBJ2-7; the match to TRBD2 covers 8 bases. Per germline, CDR1 SNHLY and CDR2 FYNNEI. V gave up 1 base and J gave up 7 bases; unmatched junction bases: 15. The CDR3 consists of 17 residues. The CDR3: CASSEGRSGSFSWEQYF. The CDR3 DNA reads TGTGCCAGCAGTGAAGGGAGAAGCGGGAGTTTCTCGTGGGAGCAGTACTTC.

The rearrangement uses TRBV27 and TRBJ2-1; 7 bases agree with TRBD1. The closer fit of TRBJ2-7 to the DNA end suggests the J call may be wrong. In germline, CDR1 is MNHEY, CDR2 SMNVEV (reference sequence). The CDR3 extends over 14 amino acids. The CDR3 DNA is TGTGCCAGCAGTTCGGGACAGTTGACCCACGAGCAGTACTTC. Amino acid sequence: CASSSGQLTHEQYF.

Ten or more counts support this clonotype. Being one base from a much bigger clone, this may be a read error. The CDR3 DNA reads as TGTGCCAGCAGTTTTAAAGAGACCCAGTACTTC. It is translated as CASSFKETQYF. The chain uses TRBV5-1 and TRBJ2-5; D is unclear. Germline CDR1 SGHRS, CDR2 YFSETQ. The CDR3 has 11 amino acids.

At least ten counts were recorded for this clonotype. The chain uses TRBV3-1 and TRBJ2-5; no definite D call. The V and J ends lost 1 base and 4 bases respectively, with 7 bases between them. The CDR3 runs 13 residues. CDR1 is LGHDT, CDR2 YNNKEL, per germline (reference sequence). The DNA for the CDR3 is TGTGCCAGCAGCCAAGGTCACACAGAGACCCAGTACTTC. It specifies CASSQGHTETQYF.

The chain has TRBV15 and TRBJ2-7; 7 positions agree with TRBD2. The CDR3 covers 15 residues. The germline V gene has CDR1 LNHNV and CDR2 YYDKDF (reference sequence). J was trimmed by 3 bases and V by 3 bases; bases with no gene match: 8. In nucleotides, the CDR3 is TGTGCCACCAGCAGTATAGCGGGCGCCAGCTACGAGCAGTACTTC. This gives the protein CATSSIAGASYEQYF.